This is a list of T cell receptor beta chains from one sample in a study of blood T cells in healthy people across ages. TCRdb used MiXCR to reprocess the 5' RACE reads, holding one entry per CDR3 protein. The sample includes about 1.1 million distinct CDR3 sequences, roughly two fifths of them seen just once. The sample comprised blood. These receptors all come from a man between 18 and 35 years old in good health. CDR3s include the opening cysteine and the closing phenylalanine or tryptophan. A D gene is named only where the DNA matches it firmly. The size of a clone is reported for some rows only, either as once, few or many, or as a class for expanded clones.

CDR3 DNA: TGTGCCAGCAGCGTAGACCGGGGTGGTAAGAAAGAGACCCAGTACTTC
CDR3 protein: CASSVDRGGKKETQYF
D gene: .
V gene: TRBV9
clone size: few
J gene: TRBJ2-5

CDR3 DNA: TGTGCCAGCAGCTTGTGGCTTCAGAGAGACTCTGAAGCTTTCTTT
CDR3 protein: CASSLWLQRDSEAFF
D gene: .
V gene: TRBV5-6
clone size: .
J gene: TRBJ1-1

CDR3 DNA: TGCAGTGCTAGAATACCGTCTAGCGGGGGATACAATGAGCAGTACTTC
CDR3 protein: CSARIPSSGGYNEQYF
D gene: TRBD2
V gene: TRBV20-1
clone size: .
J gene: TRBJ2-4

CDR3 DNA: TGCAGCGTGGGGGAGGGGAGAATGAACACTGAAGCTTTCTTT
CDR3 protein: CSVGEGRMNTEAFF
D gene: .
V gene: TRBV29-1
clone size: .
J gene: TRBJ1-1

CDR3 DNA: TGTGCCAGCAGTTTATCAATAGTCAATGAGCAGTTCTTC
CDR3 protein: CASSLSIVNEQFF
D gene: .
V gene: TRBV27
clone size: .
J gene: TRBJ2-1

CDR3 DNA: TGTGCCAGCAGCTTGGTTGGGACTAGCCATAATGAGCAGTTCTTC
CDR3 protein: CASSLVGTSHNEQFF
D gene: TRBD2
V gene: TRBV5-6
clone size: .
J gene: TRBJ2-1

CDR3 DNA: TGTGCCAGCAGTTTCCCAGGGGCGGTTACTGAAGCTTTCTTT
CDR3 protein: CASSFPGAVTEAFF
D gene: .
V gene: TRBV28
clone size: .
J gene: TRBJ1-1

CDR3 DNA: TGTGCCAGCAGTGTCCGCGGGGGGGATCAGCCCCAGCATTTT
CDR3 protein: CASSVRGGDQPQHF
D gene: .
V gene: TRBV2
clone size: many
J gene: TRBJ1-5

CDR3 DNA: TGTGCCAGCAGTCTTGGTTTCGACAGTCCCACCTACGAGCAGTACTTC
CDR3 protein: CASSLGFDSPTYEQYF
D gene: .
V gene: TRBV12-3/TRBV12-4
clone size: .
J gene: TRBJ2-7

CDR3 DNA: TGTGCCAGCAGCCGGATCCACACTGAAGCTTTCTTT
CDR3 protein: CASSRIHTEAFF
D gene: .
V gene: TRBV12-3/TRBV12-4
clone size: .
J gene: TRBJ1-1

CDR3 DNA: TGCGCCAGCAGCCATCTACGGGACAGGCGTTCCTACGAGCAGTACTTC
CDR3 protein: CASSHLRDRRSYEQYF
D gene: TRBD1
V gene: TRBV4-3
clone size: .
J gene: TRBJ2-7

CDR3 DNA: TGTGCCAGCAGCTTAGCTTTGGACGGCGAGCAGTACTTC
CDR3 protein: CASSLALDGEQYF
D gene: .
V gene: TRBV7-2
clone size: .
J gene: TRBJ2-7

CDR3 DNA: TGTGCCATCATGCCGGGAAACACCGGGGAGCTGTTTTTT
CDR3 protein: CAIMPGNTGELFF
D gene: .
V gene: TRBV10-3
clone size: few
J gene: TRBJ2-2

CDR3 DNA: TGTGCCACCGGAGCCGGGACGGACCAAGAGACCCAGTACTTC
CDR3 protein: CATGAGTDQETQYF
D gene: .
V gene: TRBV24-1
clone size: .
J gene: TRBJ2-5

CDR3 DNA: TGTGCCAGCAGCGTTCTTGCCACCGCGGGAGCAGATACGCAGTATTTT
CDR3 protein: CASSVLATAGADTQYF
D gene: TRBD2
V gene: TRBV9
clone size: few
J gene: TRBJ2-3

CDR3 DNA: TGTGCCAGCAGTTACTCTACAGCACATCAGCCCCAGCATTTT
CDR3 protein: CASSYSTAHQPQHF
D gene: .
V gene: TRBV6-2/TRBV6-3
clone size: once
J gene: TRBJ1-5